This T cell receptor beta chain was recorded in a study of OX40 agonist ivuxolimab in advanced cancers. Study at large: People in dose escalation had one of these cancers: hepatocellular carcinoma, melanoma, renal cell or head and neck cancer. Eligibility rules accepted prior anti-PD-1, anti-PD-L1 or anti-CTLA-4 therapy, and around 44% had some.

V was pared by 1 base and J by 11 bases, with 6 bases between. CDR3 length: 11 residues. The V gene's germline CDR1 is SEHNR and CDR2 FQNEAQ (reference sequence). Peripheral blood came from all dose cohorts at three timepoints. This clone was recorded once. The antigen is undetermined. Only in-frame clones appear in the TCRdb table, and some are missing; sequencing was by immunoSEQ multiplex PCR. The sample includes roughly 20,000 clones, roughly 70% of them seen just once. Findings of the study overall: CD4+ and CD8+ T cells in blood underwent clonal expansion by week 6 at 0.1 to 3.0 mg/kg.

The sequences come from CD4+ or CD8+ T cells sorted from blood, collected in a trial of the OX40 agonist ivuxolimab. This TCR derives from an adult with an advanced solid tumor such as melanoma, head and neck, liver or kidney cancer. The genes are TRBV7-9 and TRBJ2-1; D gene uncertain. CDR3 amino acids: CASSLDLKQFF. The CDR3 DNA reads as TGTGCCAGCAGCTTAGACCTAAAGCAGTTCTTC.